This TCR beta chain was recovered during a study of a mutant IDH1 vaccine in newly diagnosed glioma. As for the study in general: There were eight vaccinations for patients, given in weeks 1, 3, 5, 7, 11, 15, 19 and 23. Vaccination started 4-6 weeks after radiotherapy alone, or with temozolomide cycles. It was radiotherapy, temozolomide, or both that patients received previously, with most receiving both.

Generated by immunoSEQ multiplex PCR, the TCRdb table keeps only in-frame clones and is missing some. The sample carries about 120,000 clones, around three quarters recorded once. The CDR3 contains 15 residues. V lost 3 bases and J 5 bases, leaving 13 bases between the germline ends. Per germline, CDR1 MDHEN and CDR2 SYDVKM. About this clone: Its target is not known.

Study conclusions and caveats: Pseudoprogression apparently lacked any relation to changes in top peripheral T cell clonotypes.

Stated time point: week 11, during vaccination. Vaccination comprised doses that each held 300 ug of mutant IDH1 20-mer peptide, plus topical imiquimod. The sequences come from PBMCs, collected from a glioma patient whose treatment included an IDH1 peptide vaccine. The chain couples TRBV28 to TRBJ1-4; D perhaps matches TRBD1 (5 bases). The origin of this receptor is a man in his forties with glioma. This CDR3 is CASSFVQGGNEKLFF. Here the CDR3 DNA reads TGTGCCAGCAGTTTTGTCCAGGGTGGGAATGAAAAACTGTTTTTT.